This TCR beta chain emerged from a study of CD8 T cells in Susac syndrome. General observations from the study: Clonal expansion was missing from Susac syndrome CD4+ T cell repertoires.

RNA in amounts of roughly 0.45 to 1 ug was reverse transcribed with random hexamers. A multiplex approach, immunoSEQ multiplex PCR, amplified TCR beta CDR3 across 54 Vbeta and 13 Jbeta. TCRdb re-called the immunoSEQ multiplex PCR reads through MiXCR, storing one row per CDR3 protein. This table holds about 120,000 distinct CDR3 sequences, nearly 96% found once. It was negative isolation that provided the CD8+ and CD4+ T cells, whereas TEMRA cells were enriched by FACS. The germline V and J ends were trimmed by 3 bases and 2 bases, with 14 bases remaining between them. The CDR3 totals 16 residues. Germline CDR1 and CDR2: MDHEN and SYDVKM. With respect to this clonotype: Its antigen is unknown.

The rearrangement uses TRBV28 and TRBJ1-5; no clear D gene. The sequence came from a human donor with Susac syndrome. The sample taken for sequencing was CD4+ T cells from PBMCs. The CDR3 coding sequence is TGTGCCAGCAGTTTCCCAAAACGGCAGGGCAATCAGCCCCAGCATTTT. Protein product: CASSFPKRQGNQPQHF.